The clone carrying this T cell receptor beta chain was counted ten times or more. Semi-nested PCR with Nested Universal Primer A followed constant-region reverse priming of full-length variable regions. MiXCR, run by TCRdb on the 5' RACE reads, gives a single entry per CDR3 protein. The sample lists 55,000 to 75,000 distinct CDR3 sequences; around 30% were seen once. Germline V lookup: CDR1 SNHLY, CDR2 FYNNEI. The CDR3 loop spans 15 amino acids. Trimming removed 2 bases from V and 2 bases from J, with 13 bases in between. This receptor was identified in a female donor with breast cancer. The J gene is TRBJ2-7, the V gene TRBV2; D might be TRBD2 (5 bases). The sequencing input was tumor-infiltrating naive CD4+ T cells sorted from the breast tumor. The subset: naive CD4+ T cells, CD4+CD45RA+CD25-. This CDR3 reads CASSEWLASPYEQYF. DNA of the CDR3: TGTGCCAGCAGTGAATGGTTAGCGTCCCCCTACGAGCAGTACTTC. The whole variable domain, filled in from reference TRBV2 and TRBJ2-7, reads EPEVTQTPSHQVTQMGQEVILRCVPISNHLYFYWYRQILGQKVEFLVSFYNNEISEKSEIFDDQFSVERPDGSNFTLKIRSTKLEDSAMYFCASSEWLASPYEQYFGPGTRLTVT.